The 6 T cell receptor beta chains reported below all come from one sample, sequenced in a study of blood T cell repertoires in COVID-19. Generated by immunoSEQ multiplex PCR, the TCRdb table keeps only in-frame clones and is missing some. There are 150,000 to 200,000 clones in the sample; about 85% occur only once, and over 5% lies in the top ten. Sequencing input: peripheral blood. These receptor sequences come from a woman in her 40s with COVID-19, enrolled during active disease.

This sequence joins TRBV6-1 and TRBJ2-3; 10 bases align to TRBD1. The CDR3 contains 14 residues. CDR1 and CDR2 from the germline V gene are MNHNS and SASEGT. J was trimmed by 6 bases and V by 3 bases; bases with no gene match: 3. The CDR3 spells CASSEGTGADTQYF. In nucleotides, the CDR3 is TGTGCCAGCAGTGAGGGGACAGGGGCTGATACGCAGTATTTT.

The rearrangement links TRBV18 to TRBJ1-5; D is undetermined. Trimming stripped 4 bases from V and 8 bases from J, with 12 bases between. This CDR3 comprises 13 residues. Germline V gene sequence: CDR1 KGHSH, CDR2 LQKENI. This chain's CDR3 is CASSLGGGEPQHF. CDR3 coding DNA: TGTGCCAGCTCACTAGGCGGTGGCGAGCCCCAGCATTTT. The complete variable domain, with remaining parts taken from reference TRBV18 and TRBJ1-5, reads NAGVMQNPRHLVRRRGQEARLRCSPMKGHSHVYWYRQLPEEGLKFMVYLQKENIIDESGMPKERFSAEFPKEGPSILRIQQVVRGDSAAYFCASSLGGGEPQHFGDGTRLSIL.

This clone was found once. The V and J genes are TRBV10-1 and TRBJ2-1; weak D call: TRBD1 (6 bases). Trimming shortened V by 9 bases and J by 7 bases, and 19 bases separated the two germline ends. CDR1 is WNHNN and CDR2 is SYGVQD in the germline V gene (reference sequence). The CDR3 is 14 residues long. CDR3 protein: CASTRDIGFNEQFF. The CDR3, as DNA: TGCGCCAGTACCCGGGACATCGGGTTTAATGAGCAGTTCTTC.

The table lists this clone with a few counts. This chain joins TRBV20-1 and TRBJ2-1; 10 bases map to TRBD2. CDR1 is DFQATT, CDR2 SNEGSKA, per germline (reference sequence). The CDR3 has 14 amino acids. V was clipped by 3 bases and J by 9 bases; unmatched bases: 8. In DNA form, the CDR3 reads TGCAGTGCTAGTAGGCTAGCGGGAGTCGGTGAGCAGTTCTTC. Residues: CSASRLAGVGEQFF.

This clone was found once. CDR3 sequence reads: CAWSVEVGNTIYF. The CDR3 region has the DNA TGTGCCTGGAGTGTAGAGGTTGGAAACACCATATATTTT. The chain carries TRBV30 and TRBJ1-3, with no clear D. The CDR3 extends over 13 amino acids. CDR1 GTSNPN and CDR2 SVGIG come from the germline V gene (reference sequence). With 0 bases removed from V and 3 bases from J, the gap between germline ends came to 6 bases.

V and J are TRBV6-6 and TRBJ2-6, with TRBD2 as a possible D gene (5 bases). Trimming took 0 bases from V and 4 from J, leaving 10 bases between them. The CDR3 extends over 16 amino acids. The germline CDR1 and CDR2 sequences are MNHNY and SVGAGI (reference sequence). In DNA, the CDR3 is TGTGCCAGCAGTTACTCTTCCGGGATCGGGGCCAACGTCCTGACTTTC. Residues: CASSYSSGIGANVLTF.